The T cell receptor beta chain under discussion was sequenced for a study of blood T cell repertoires in COVID-19. Overall study context: Sources were T cells, B-cell-depleted T cells, or PBMCs; the material itself was cDNA or gDNA.

Source study methods: Estimation of nucleated cell counts was performed using reference gene primer amplification. Only in-frame clones appear in the TCRdb table, and some are missing; sequencing was by immunoSEQ multiplex PCR. V and J calls and clone size follow that table, whereas D and trimming were derived from the DNA. The sample has more than 200,000 clones, around 80% seen once; the top ten hold roughly 8.8%. With V trimmed by 5 bases and J by 6 bases, 9 bases remained unmatched. From germline, CDR1 is MNHEY and CDR2 SMNVEV (reference sequence). The CDR3 totals 15 residues. The chain joins TRBV27 to TRBJ2-7; 11 positions match TRBD1. The receptor was derived from a man in his forties with active or convalescent COVID-19. The sequenced material came from peripheral blood. CDR3 nucleotide sequence: TGTGCCAGCAGTCCGCCCACCGGGACAGGGGGCGAGCAGTACTTC. This translates into CASSPPTGTGGEQYF.